The 14 T cell receptor beta chains given below trace back to one sample, sequenced in a study of CD8 T cells in ankylosing spondylitis. No antigen has been identified for these receptors. One entry per CDR3 protein, called by TCRdb with MiXCR from the 5' RACE reads. Found here are a few hundred thousand distinct CDR3 sequences, 15% to 20% of them singletons; the top ten hold 42%. Study-level points and caveats: What seemed typical of ankylosing spondylitis blood was a TCR beta motif built from eight highly homologous variants.

Sequenced sample: blood, either unsorted or a sorted T cell fraction (not recorded which). These receptors were taken from a male donor with ankylosing spondylitis.

This clonotype has just a few counts. The genes are TRBV4-1 and TRBJ2-5; D not certain. CDR1 is MGHRA and CDR2 is YSYEKL in the germline V gene. The CDR3 spans 15 residues. Trimming pared 0 bases from V and 1 base from J, leaving 9 bases between. Here the CDR3 DNA reads TGCGCCAGCAGCCAAGAAGGAAGAAGCCAAGAGACCCAGTACTTC. Its translation: CASSQEGRSQETQYF.

This chain connects TRBV29-1 to TRBJ1-3; D is unclear. This CDR3 contains 15 residues. Trimming took off 7 bases at V and 0 bases at J, with 16 bases between the two ends. Looked up from germline, CDR1 is SQVTM and CDR2 is ANQGSEA. The CDR3 here is CSAEADGVSGNTIYF. For the CDR3, the DNA is TGCAGCGCCGAGGCGGACGGTGTCTCTGGAAACACCATATATTTT.

This clonotype has a handful of counts. The J gene is TRBJ1-4, the V gene TRBV7-9; D remains unclear. CDR1 SEHNR and CDR2 FQNEAQ come from the germline V gene (reference sequence). V dropped 1 base and J dropped 8 bases, with 8 bases sitting between them. The CDR3 contains 13 residues. The chain's CDR3 is CASSLGLGEKLFF. The CDR3 region has the DNA TGTGCCAGCAGCTTAGGGCTTGGGGAAAAACTGTTTTTT. Variable domain in full (rest from reference TRBV7-9 and TRBJ1-4): DTGVSQNPRHKITKRGQNVTFRCDPISEHNRLYWYRQTLGQGPEFLTYFQNEAQLEKSRLLSDRFSAERPKGSFSTLEIQRTEQGDSAMYLCASSLGLGEKLFFGSGTQLSVL.

There are a few counts of this clonotype. The chain recombines TRBV20-1 with TRBJ2-3, with 15 bases that match TRBD2. Germline V lookup: CDR1 DFQATT, CDR2 SNEGSKA (reference sequence). This CDR3 region has 20 residues. The V gene end was trimmed by 3 bases and the J gene end by 6 bases; junction bases not matched to a gene: 19. CDR3 sequence reads: CSASSRGQEGLAGGTDTQYF. The CDR3 bases are TGCAGTGCTAGCTCCCGGGGACAGGAAGGACTAGCGGGAGGGACGGATACGCAGTATTTT.

The chain links TRBV27 to TRBJ2-7; D unresolved. V dropped 5 bases and J dropped 4 bases, with 15 bases sitting between them. The CDR3 extends over 14 amino acids. Germline V CDR1 and CDR2: MNHEY, SMNVEV (reference sequence). In DNA form, the CDR3 reads TGTGCCAGCAGTGCTACAGTCTATTCTTACGAGCAGTACTTC. Protein: CASSATVYSYEQYF.

This clonotype was counted at least ten times. The J gene is TRBJ1-1, the V gene TRBV7-2; D is unclear. The CDR3 runs to 11 residues. Trimming took off 4 bases at V and 5 bases at J, with 5 bases between the two ends. Germline CDR1 reads SGHTA; CDR2 reads FQGNSA. CDR3 DNA: TGTGCCAGCAGCTGGGGTACTGAAGCTTTCTTT. It is translated as CASSWGTEAFF.

This chain connects TRBV4-1 to TRBJ2-2; 12 nucleotides agree with TRBD2. The CDR3 sequence is 15 residues long. V gave up 2 bases and J gave up 8 bases; unmatched junction bases: 3. Germline V lookup: CDR1 MGHRA, CDR2 YSYEKL. The DNA of the CDR3 is TGCGCCAGCAGCCAACTAGCGGGGGGGCCAGGGGAGCTGTTTTTT. It translates to CASSQLAGGPGELFF.

The chain uses TRBV28 and TRBJ2-5, with 10 bases identical to TRBD2. Germline V CDR1 and CDR2: MDHEN, SYDVKM. The J segment lost 1 base and the V segment lost 6 bases, leaving 5 bases of the junction unmatched. CDR3 length equals 15 residues. CDR3 DNA: TGTGCCAGCAGGGGAAGCGGGGGGGTCCAAGAGACCCAGTACTTC. Residues: CASRGSGGVQETQYF.

This sequence joins TRBV25-1 and TRBJ2-7, with TRBD2 matching 7 bases. V lost 5 bases, J lost 6 bases, and 16 bases stayed unmatched. Germline CDR1 and CDR2: MGHDK and SYGVNS. The CDR3 has 16 amino acids. For the CDR3, the DNA is TGTGCCAGCAGTAGTTTCGGAACCGCGGGGGTAGTCGAGCAGTACTTC. Encoded protein: CASSSFGTAGVVEQYF.

A few counts support this clonotype. This chain connects TRBV6-2 or TRBV6-3 to TRBJ2-1, with 11 bases lining up with TRBD2. The CDR3 extends over 16 amino acids. Trimming cost V 5 bases and J 5 bases; bases outside gene matches: 8. Germline CDR1 and CDR2: MNHEY and SVGEGT. The DNA for the CDR3 is TGTGCCAGCAGTGCCGCAGGACTAGCGGGCCACAATGAGCAGTTCTTC. This encodes CASSAAGLAGHNEQFF.

This rearrangement joins TRBV5-1 to TRBJ1-4; no reliable D call. Trimming left V 1 base short and J 0 bases short, with 7 bases between. Germline CDR1 reads SGHRS; CDR2 reads YFSETQ. This CDR3 has 15 amino acids. In nucleotides, the CDR3 is TGCGCCAGCAGCTTGCTTGGGGCAACTAATGAAAAACTGTTTTTT. This translates into CASSLLGATNEKLFF.

The CDR3 protein is CASSYPYNEQFF. CDR3 coding DNA: TGTGCCAGCAGCTACCCCTACAATGAGCAGTTCTTC. The V and J genes are TRBV7-9 and TRBJ2-1; no firm D call. CDR1 SEHNR and CDR2 FQNEAQ come from the germline V gene (reference sequence). This CDR3 is 12 amino acids long. The ends were cut back, 4 bases at V and 2 bases at J, with 3 bases in the middle.

The chain links TRBV9 to TRBJ2-7; 9 bases fit TRBD2. The CDR3 totals 14 residues. From germline, CDR1 is SGDLS and CDR2 YYNGEE. Trimming took 3 bases from V and 2 from J; bases not matched to a gene: 3. CDR3 DNA: TGTGCCAGCAGCGAAAGCGGGGGGACCTACGAGCAGTACTTC. It specifies CASSESGGTYEQYF.

The chain uses TRBV12-3 or TRBV12-4 and TRBJ2-3, with unresolved D. The CDR3 length is 14 residues. Trimming left V 3 bases short and J 2 bases short, with 9 bases between. CDR3 amino acids: CASSFTAYTDTQYF. The DNA of the CDR3 is TGTGCCAGCAGTTTCACAGCCTACACAGATACGCAGTATTTT.